These 8 T cell receptor beta chains were all obtained from the same sample, sequenced in a study of T cell responses to AZD1222 COVID-19 vaccine (dated by TCRdb to 2020 to 2022). Libraries came from the immunoSEQ multiplex PCR assay. This immuneACCESS table, as held by TCRdb, lists in-frame sequences with V and J called but not all clones. Of the missing ones, under half trace to an unresolved V gene in checked studies; the others have no known cause. Across this sample there are fewer than 110,000 clones, with 92% seen only once. The biggest ten clones account for 8% to 9.5% of the sample. This specimen's time point label, per the study, means: about 28 days (+/-7) after the second vaccine dose. Sequencing was performed on peripheral blood, taken 28 days after the second AZD1222 dose. All receptors come from an adult who received the AZD1222 COVID-19 vaccine.

The chain links TRBV4-1 to TRBJ1-2; D is perhaps TRBD1 (5 bases). Per germline, CDR1 MGHRA and CDR2 YSYEKL. V was shortened by 0 bases and J by 6 bases, with 17 bases between the two germline ends. The CDR3 loop spans 16 amino acids. This chain's CDR3 is CASSQEGGAGVHGYTF. CDR3 nucleotide sequence: TGCGCCAGCAGCCAAGAGGGCGGGGCAGGCGTGCATGGCTACACCTTC.

This sequence joins TRBV6-2 or TRBV6-3 and TRBJ1-1, with D possibly being TRBD1 (5 bases). The CDR3 runs 15 residues. V gave up 2 bases and J gave up 5 bases, with 15 bases separating them. Germline V gene sequence: CDR1 MNHEY, CDR2 SVGEGT. This chain's CDR3 is CASSYLAGGVTEAFF. The CDR3 nucleotides read TGTGCCAGCAGTTACCTTGCAGGAGGGGTTACTGAAGCTTTCTTT.

This chain joins TRBV7-9 and TRBJ1-6; D unresolved. The CDR3 has 14 amino acids. Looked up from germline, CDR1 is SEHNR and CDR2 is FQNEAQ (reference sequence). V was cut by 1 base and J by 8 bases, with 9 bases left in between. In nucleotides, the CDR3 is TGTGCCAGCAGCTTAGGTCTGCTTCATTCACCCCTCCACTTT. This translates into CASSLGLLHSPLHF.

The chain carries TRBV4-3 and TRBJ2-5, with a weak D call TRBD1 (6 bases). The CDR3 has 14 amino acids. Germline CDR1 is LGHNA and CDR2 is YSLEER. Trimming shortened V by 3 bases and J by 1 base, and 9 bases separated the two germline ends. The CDR3 region is CASSQYRVQETQYF. In DNA form, the CDR3 reads TGCGCCAGCAGCCAGTACAGGGTCCAAGAGACCCAGTACTTC.

This clone was counted a single time. The chain couples TRBV5-1 to TRBJ2-5; 9 positions agree with TRBD2. The germline gives CDR1 SGHRS, CDR2 YFSETQ. The CDR3 consists of 17 residues. The V segment lost 0 bases and the J segment 2 bases; nucleotides outside the gene matches: 8. The CDR3: CASSLGGLATYQETQYF. In nucleotides, the CDR3 is TGCGCCAGCAGCTTGGGCGGACTAGCGACTTATCAAGAGACCCAGTACTTC.

V and J are TRBV27 and TRBJ2-1; D is tentatively TRBD1 or TRBD2 (5 bases each). Germline CDR1 reads MNHEY; CDR2 reads SMNVEV (reference sequence). CDR3 length: 16 residues. V was cut by 4 bases and J by 4 bases, with 17 bases left in between. CDR3 in amino acids: CASSSSRGLPYNEQFF. The CDR3 DNA sequence: TGTGCCAGCAGTTCCTCCCGGGGCCTCCCTTACAATGAGCAGTTCTTC.

This clone was counted a single time. The chain is built from TRBV5-1 and TRBJ2-3, with D possibly being TRBD1 (6 bases). V lost 3 bases to trimming and J lost 2 bases, with 10 bases between them. This CDR3 has 14 residues. Germline loops: CDR1 SGHRS, CDR2 YFSETQ. The CDR3 DNA follows: TGCGCCAGCAGCTCAGGACAGAACACAGATACGCAGTATTTT. Its translation: CASSSGQNTDTQYF. Drawing the rest from reference TRBV5-1 and TRBJ2-3, the complete variable domain is KAGVTQTPRYLIKTRGQQVTLSCSPISGHRSVSWYQQTPGQGLQFLFEYFSETQRNKGNFPGRFSGRQFSNSRSEMNVSTLELGDSALYLCASSSGQNTDTQYFGPGTRLTVL.

This chain uses TRBV3-1 (or the pseudogene TRBV3-2) with TRBJ1-5, with D perhaps matching TRBD1 (5 bases). CDR3 length: 15 residues. Trimming took 3 bases from V and 6 from J, leaving 15 bases between them. The germline gives CDR1 LGHDT, CDR2 YNNKEL (reference sequence). The CDR3 DNA sequence: TGTGCCAGCAGCCAGTCAGGAGGGGTAAGTCAGCCCCAGCATTTT. It is translated as CASSQSGGVSQPQHF.